Below, one T cell receptor (beta chain) is given with its context. TCRdb analysed the 5' RACE reads with MiXCR anew, one entry per CDR3 protein. Among 450,000 to 650,000 distinct CDR3 sequences listed, around 9.6% were seen once. The sample is drawn from a study of identical twins. The CDR3 runs 15 residues. The germline V gene has CDR1 MNHEY and CDR2 SMNVEV (reference sequence). Trimming shortened V by 0 bases and J by 2 bases, and 8 bases separated the two germline ends. This same sample was also taken into another study, of yellow fever vaccine responses in identical twins.

Sequenced input: PBMCs. The receptor was isolated from a young woman in good health. The chain is built from TRBV27 and TRBJ2-4; no clear D gene. CDR3 DNA sequence: TGTGCCAGCAGTTTATCTCGCCAAACCAAAAACATTCAGTACTTC. Amino acid sequence: CASSLSRQTKNIQYF.